This TCR beta chain was identified during a study of T cells in Graves' hyperthyroidism and ophthalmopathy (dated by TCRdb to the late 2010s). For the study in its entirety: Peripheral blood was sampled at the time of initial diagnosis, prior to any treatment. A discovery cohort of about a hundred patients, roughly 45 with Graves' ophthalmopathy and 57 with stable Graves' hyperthyroidism, was used to find distinguishing TCR V-J signatures. Prospective prediction of ophthalmopathy was tested in an independent validation cohort of fewer than 20 hyperthyroidism patients and 17 patients who later progressed to ophthalmopathy. The 100 discovery patients were randomly split 7:3 into training and test sets. The study also compared thyroid tissue and blood T-cell repertoires from a handful of Graves' hyperthyroidism patients. After sampling, hyperthyroidism patients received methimazole starting at 30 mg daily, and ophthalmopathy patients received high-dose intravenous methylprednisolone. The paper reports TCR Vbeta CDR3 sequencing of approximately 140 peripheral blood samples: around 45 ophthalmopathy, under 85 hyperthyroidism and 17 progressor patients.

TCR beta CDR3 regions were amplified from RNA transcripts. The first round of RT-PCR for the TCR CDR3 was performed with the HTBI primer set and the Qiagen OneStep RT-PCR kit. A second multiplex PCR round built the libraries, followed by size selection and purification. The libraries were sequenced on an Illumina HiSeq2000 using paired-end 100 bp reads. On the study's bioinformatics: SOAPnuke was used to process the raw data, removing reads that contained adapters or uncalled bases, had a mean Phred below 15, or lacked an exact match to the constant primer or identifier. High-quality paired reads were merged using COPE v1.2.5, and each unique nucleotide sequence was defined as a clonotype. Clonotypes were aligned to IMGT TRBV, TRBD and TRBJ reference segments using MiTCR v1.1. Only V-J combinations with frequency above 0.0001, covering 99.2% of repertoires, were analysed. The TCS score was defined as the ratio of F50 (clonal expansion) to E x V (chaos), calculated using BLOSUM62-based TCRdist between CDR3 peptides within each V-J. Welch's t-statistics and random forest reduced fewer than 550 V-J features to 13, which were used in a naive Bayes classifier (R e1071). TCRdb cleaned the public reads at Q25 with fastp, built clones with MiXCR and kept in-frame beta chains. Rows are combined by CDR3 protein, so each entry shows the most common genes and DNA. The V and J calls follow TCRdb's processing rather than the paper's. The table for this sample lists about 500,000 distinct CDR3 sequences; 15% to 20% of them were counted only once. Around 32% of the sample is held by the ten biggest clonotypes.

This clonotype was picked up many times. Its antigen is currently not known. The record has no base qualities; no much larger clone is one base away. Trimming takes 2 bases from V and 2 bases from J, and the germline ends sit 19 bases apart. According to the germline V gene, CDR1 reads SGHAT and CDR2 reads FQNNGV. From its cysteine to its phenylalanine, the CDR3 spans 17 amino acids. Kept here is only the CDR3 DNA, which spans 51 bases and is read in frame from base 1. Ophthalmopathy patients had moderately to severely active disease, with a Clinical Activity Score of 3 or more, a NOSPECS grade of 4 or more, and a disease duration of less than 3 months. Any patient with an uncontrolled infection, another autoimmune disease, pregnancy or lactation was excluded. Diagnoses were established on the basis of clinical symptoms, serum thyroxine and TRAb, thyroid ultrasound, and orbital computed tomography. Ficoll-Paque density gradient centrifugation was used to isolate PBMCs from around 10 ml of fresh peripheral blood. Total RNA was extracted using Trizol reagent, and RNA quality was assessed on an Agilent 2100 Bioanalyzer.

What the work shows at the level of the full study, not this receptor alone: No statistical method was used to set the sample size in advance, and investigators knew the group allocation. Most expanded thyroid clonotypes (frequency above 0.001) were also detected in blood, a finding suggesting that blood repertoires may reflect thyroid immune responses. A model built on a 13 V-J signature distinguished ophthalmopathy from stable hyperthyroidism, reaching around 90% sensitivity and 81.08% specificity in cross-validation and 80%/75% in testing. In validation, progression to ophthalmopathy was predicted by the model with about 70% sensitivity and around 75% specificity, a median of roughly 6 months before onset.

The source material was blood. Here the chain combines TRBV11-2 and TRBJ2-7; TRBD1 is possibly the D segment (6 matching bases). This clonotype was obtained from a woman aged 25-40 years with Graves' ophthalmopathy. For the CDR3, the sequence is CASSLYSGQPRTYEQYF. DNA sequence: TGTGCCAGCAGCTTATACTCCGGACAGCCTAGGACCTACGAGCAGTACTTC.